This T cell receptor beta chain stems from a study of cytomegalovirus exposure and HLA in healthy donors. Study findings and constraints: Clonal expansion, a later analysis showed, was greater in HLA-associated TCR beta chains than in equally common others.

With 3 bases removed from V and 5 bases from J, the gap between germline ends came to 16 bases. The CDR3 is 15 amino acids. The germline gives CDR1 MNHEY, CDR2 SMNVEV (reference sequence). Note on this clone: Its cognate antigen is unknown.

Use of 60 Vbeta and 13 Jbeta primers characterized the PCR. Original analysis: Later, an analysis found about 77 million unique TCR beta chains, and about 10 million of these were shared. Repertoires were generated with immunoSEQ multiplex PCR, while TCRdb's copy carries only in-frame clones and drops some. That table supplies the V and J calls and clone size; D and trimming were determined from the DNA. Of over 110,000 clones listed, around 73% are singletons. The chain is built from TRBV27 and TRBJ1-1; no reliable D call. What was sequenced was PBMCs. The clonotype originates from a female donor in good health and CMV-seronegative. CDR3 amino acids: CASSFRGSMRTEAFF. CDR3 nucleotides: TGTGCCAGCAGTTTTAGAGGGTCAATGAGGACTGAAGCTTTCTTT.